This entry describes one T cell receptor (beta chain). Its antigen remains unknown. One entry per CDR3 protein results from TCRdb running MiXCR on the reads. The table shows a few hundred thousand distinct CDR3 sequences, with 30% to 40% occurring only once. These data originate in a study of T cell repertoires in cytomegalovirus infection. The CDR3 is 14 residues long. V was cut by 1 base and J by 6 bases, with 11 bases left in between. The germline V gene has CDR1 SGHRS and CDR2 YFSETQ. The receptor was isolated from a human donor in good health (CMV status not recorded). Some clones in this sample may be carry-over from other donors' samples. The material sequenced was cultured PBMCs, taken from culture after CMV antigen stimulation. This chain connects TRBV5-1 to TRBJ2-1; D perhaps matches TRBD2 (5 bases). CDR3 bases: TGCGCCAGCAGCTTGAAGGCTAGCAGCAATGAGCAGTTCTTC. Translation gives CASSLKASSNEQFF.